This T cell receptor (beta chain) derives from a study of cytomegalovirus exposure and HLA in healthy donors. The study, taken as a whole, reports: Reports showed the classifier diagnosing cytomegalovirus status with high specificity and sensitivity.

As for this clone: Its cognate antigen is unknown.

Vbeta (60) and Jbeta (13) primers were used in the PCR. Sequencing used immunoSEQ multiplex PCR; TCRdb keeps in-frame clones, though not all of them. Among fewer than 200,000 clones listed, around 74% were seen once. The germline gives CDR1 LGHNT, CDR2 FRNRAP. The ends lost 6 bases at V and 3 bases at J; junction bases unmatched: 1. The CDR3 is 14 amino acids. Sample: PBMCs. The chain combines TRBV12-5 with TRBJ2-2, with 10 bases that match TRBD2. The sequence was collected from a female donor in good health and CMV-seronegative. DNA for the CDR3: TGTGCTAGTGGCCTAGCGGGGGACACCGGGGAGCTGTTTTTT. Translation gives CASGLAGDTGELFF.